A selection of T cell receptor beta chains follows, all from one sample in a study of shared clonotypes between healthy human individuals. Repertoires were generated with immunoSEQ multiplex PCR, while TCRdb's copy carries only in-frame clones and drops some. The profile shows approximately 600,000 clones, around 95% of them singletons. The source material was naive CD8+ T cells sorted from blood. Receptor source: a woman in her twenties or thirties in good health. The CDR3 runs from the conserved cysteine through the conserved F or W. The D gene is left open where the match is weak. Size tells how often a clone was seen (once, few, many) or the class of an expanded clone, and some rows leave it out.

DNA | CDR3 | V | D | size | J
TGTGCCAGCAGCTCCCTCGGGGGGATAGGGAATGAAAAACTGTTTTTT | CASSSLGGIGNEKLFF | TRBV27 | . | . | TRBJ1-4
TGTGCCAGCAGCCAAGATATGGGGGTAACCGGCTACACCTTC | CASSQDMGVTGYTF | TRBV4-2 | . | . | TRBJ1-2
TGTGCCAGCAGCTTAAGCGCCGTCTCTTCTGATGAGCAGTTCTTC | CASSLSAVSSDEQFF | TRBV7-3 | . | once | TRBJ2-1
TGTGCCAGCAGTTTGACTCGGGGGGAGCAGTACTTC | CASSLTRGEQYF | TRBV27 | . | . | TRBJ2-7
TGTGCCAGCAGCCTAGCGGGGAACACCGGGGAGCTGTTTTTT | CASSLAGNTGELFF | TRBV27 | TRBD2 | . | TRBJ2-2
TGTGCCAGCAGCCAAGATGAGCGGAGCTCCTACAATGAGCAGTTCTTC | CASSQDERSSYNEQFF | TRBV4-2 | . | . | TRBJ2-1
TGCGCCAGCAGCCAAGCTACTATTGACAGGGGCCTATCTGGCTACACCTTC | CASSQATIDRGLSGYTF | TRBV4-1 | TRBD1 | . | TRBJ1-2
TGTGCCAGTACCCGCAGGGGGGCAGGTGAGCAGTTCTTC | CASTRRGAGEQFF | TRBV19 | . | . | TRBJ2-1
TGTGCCAGCAGCTTAGGGGGGGCTAATACTGAAGCTTTCTTT | CASSLGGANTEAFF | TRBV11-2 | . | . | TRBJ1-1
TGTGCCAGCAGTTTATCCCACAGACTCGAGCAGTTCTTC | CASSLSHRLEQFF | TRBV28 | . | . | TRBJ2-1
TGTGCCAGCAGTTCCGGACACCTTCCCAATGAGCAGTTCTTC | CASSSGHLPNEQFF | TRBV28 | . | . | TRBJ2-1
TGTGCCAGCAGTCTCACGGGACAGGGGGTAAGGGATCAGCCCCAGCATTTT | CASSLTGQGVRDQPQHF | TRBV7-9 | TRBD1 | . | TRBJ1-5
TGTGCCAGCCAGGGAGGTCGCACTGAAGCTTTCTTT | CASQGGRTEAFF | TRBV2 | . | once | TRBJ1-1
TGCAGCGCCTACCTCGGAAACACCATATATTTT | CSAYLGNTIYF | TRBV29-1 | . | . | TRBJ1-3
TGTGCCAGCAGTTACGGGCGGGAGGCCACCTACGAGCAGTACTTC | CASSYGREATYEQYF | TRBV6-5 | TRBD2 | . | TRBJ2-7
TGTGCCAGCAGCGCTTCTCTGGGGAGCGGCTCCTACAATGAGCAGTTCTTC | CASSASLGSGSYNEQFF | TRBV9 | . | . | TRBJ2-1
TGTGCCACCAGCAGAGTGACGGGTATCGGCGAGCAGTACTTC | CATSRVTGIGEQYF | TRBV15 | . | . | TRBJ2-7
TGTGCCAGCAGTTTATTTGGGGGAACCTCCTACGAGCAGTACTTC | CASSLFGGTSYEQYF | TRBV27 | . | . | TRBJ2-7
TGTGCCAGCAGCCCCCGACTAGCGGGAAATACCTACGAGCAGTACTTC | CASSPRLAGNTYEQYF | TRBV7-8 | TRBD2 | . | TRBJ2-7
TGTGCCAGCAGCTACGCAAACATTCAGTACTTC | CASSYANIQYF | TRBV5-5 | . | . | TRBJ2-4
TGTGCCAGCAGTCCTATAGTGGTCCCAGATACGCAGTATTTT | CASSPIVVPDTQYF | TRBV27 | . | . | TRBJ2-3
TGTGCCAGCAGCCAAGGGGTCCCGCTAGCGGGAGGGAATACAGATACGCAGTATTTT | CASSQGVPLAGGNTDTQYF | TRBV4-2 | TRBD2 | . | TRBJ2-3
TGTGCCAGCAGTAGCGGGGGTCCCCACGAGCAGTACTTC | CASSSGGPHEQYF | TRBV27 | TRBD2 | . | TRBJ2-7
TGTGCCAGCAGTAGGACTTTGGGGGAGCAGTACTTC | CASSRTLGEQYF | TRBV27 | . | . | TRBJ2-7
TGTGCCAGCAGCTTTTACGGGGGCGAGGGGGTATACAATGAGCAGTTCTTC | CASSFYGGEGVYNEQFF | TRBV13 | . | . | TRBJ2-1
TGCGCCAGCAACCGAGGACTAGCCGACGAGCAGTACTTC | CASNRGLADEQYF | TRBV10-2 | TRBD2 | . | TRBJ2-7
TGTGCCAGCAGTGAAATTACCGACTACGAGCAGTACTTC | CASSEITDYEQYF | TRBV2 | . | . | TRBJ2-7
TGTGCCAGCAGCTCCACCCCCCTGGGGGGCTACACCTTC | CASSSTPLGGYTF | TRBV11-2 | . | . | TRBJ1-2
TGCAGCGTTGAAGGGCTAGCGCACAATGAGCAGTTCTTC | CSVEGLAHNEQFF | TRBV29-1 | . | . | TRBJ2-1
TGTGCCAGCAGCTTTAGAGTCTATTTT | CASSFRVYF | TRBV7-9 | . | . | TRBJ1-3
TGTGCCAGTAGGGCAGGGGAAGGCAATCAGCCCCAGCATTTT | CASRAGEGNQPQHF | TRBV19 | . | . | TRBJ1-5
TGTGCCAGCAGTTATAGTATGAACACTGAAGCTTTCTTT | CASSYSMNTEAFF | TRBV6-5 | . | once | TRBJ1-1
TGTGCCAGCAGCCCCGGGACAGGGGACCAGCCCCAGCATTTT | CASSPGTGDQPQHF | TRBV6-5 | TRBD1 | . | TRBJ1-5
TGTGCCAGCAGTGAAGACGTGTTCGAGAGTAATTCACCCCTCCACTTT | CASSEDVFESNSPLHF | TRBV2 | . | . | TRBJ1-6
TGTGCCAGCAGCCAGTATGGCGAAGGGTATGGCTACACCTTC | CASSQYGEGYGYTF | TRBV5-6 | . | once | TRBJ1-2
TGTGCCAGCAGCTTGACCTCGAGATTCCCCTACGAGCAGTACTTC | CASSLTSRFPYEQYF | TRBV5-6 | . | . | TRBJ2-7
TGTGCCAGCAGCGCCTCATTCGGGTCAGGTTTATGGGGCTACACCTTC | CASSASFGSGLWGYTF | TRBV13 | . | . | TRBJ1-2
TGTGCCAGCAGCGAATCCCTCCCACAGGGGACTGAAGCTTTCTTT | CASSESLPQGTEAFF | TRBV7-9 | TRBD1 | . | TRBJ1-1
TGCGCCAGCAGCCCAATCTCTTCTGGGACCGGGGAGCTGTTTTTT | CASSPISSGTGELFF | TRBV5-1 | . | once | TRBJ2-2
TGCGCCAGCAGCCCGACCGGGACTAGCGGGACTACCGAGCAGTACTTC | CASSPTGTSGTTEQYF | TRBV4-1 | TRBD2 | . | TRBJ2-7
TGTGCCAGCAGCCCAACGCACGAGCAGTACTTC | CASSPTHEQYF | TRBV13 | . | once | TRBJ2-7
TGTGCCAGCAGTTGGACAGGGGAGGGGACCCAGTACTTC | CASSWTGEGTQYF | TRBV6-5 | TRBD1 | . | TRBJ2-5
TGTGCCAGCAGTTCGCCTCGGGGTAGCGGGAGCACAGATACGCAGTATTTT | CASSSPRGSGSTDTQYF | TRBV27 | TRBD2 | . | TRBJ2-3
TGTGCCATCATAAAGGGGGTGAACACCGGGGAGCTGTTTTTT | CAIIKGVNTGELFF | TRBV7-9 | . | . | TRBJ2-2
TGCGCCAGCAGCTGGGAAGAATTAAACTACGAGCAGTACTTC | CASSWEELNYEQYF | TRBV5-1 | . | . | TRBJ2-7
TGTGCCAGTAGTATTGGGGCTCCGATGGGCACTGAAGCTTTCTTT | CASSIGAPMGTEAFF | TRBV19 | . | . | TRBJ1-1
TGTGCCACTGGCGACGCGGTAGGATTCTCCTACGAGCAGTACTTC | CATGDAVGFSYEQYF | TRBV2 | . | . | TRBJ2-7
TGTGCCAGCAGTTTTGACCTGGGGGGAGGCACTGAAGCTTTCTTT | CASSFDLGGGTEAFF | TRBV28 | . | . | TRBJ1-1
TGTGCCAGCTCACCGAGGGACAGGGATAGCAATCAGCCCCAGCATTTT | CASSPRDRDSNQPQHF | TRBV18 | TRBD1 | . | TRBJ1-5
TGTGCCAGCAGCCCCTCCGGGGGCTACGAGCAGTACTTC | CASSPSGGYEQYF | TRBV6-1 | . | . | TRBJ2-7
TGTGCCAGCAGCGTAGTAGGGGGCTCGCACGAGCAGTACTTC | CASSVVGGSHEQYF | TRBV9 | TRBD1 | . | TRBJ2-7
TGTGCCAGCAGTTTTCCGGGACAGACCTACGAGCAGTACTTC | CASSFPGQTYEQYF | TRBV28 | TRBD1 | . | TRBJ2-7
TGTGCCATCAAGCTGGACAGCGAGCCCTACGAGCAGTACTTC | CAIKLDSEPYEQYF | TRBV10-3 | . | . | TRBJ2-7